The 2 T cell receptor beta chains below all came from one sample that was sequenced in a study of human T cells and chemical hapten exposure. Time point defined: patch test 1, 2 weeks after DPC sensitization. Treatment: therapeutic diphenylcyclopropenone sensitization with weekly scalp DPC. TCRdb processed the RACE reads anew with MiXCR; each CDR3 protein has one entry. Of about 340,000 distinct CDR3 sequences listed, around 7% are singletons. The source was whole blood, collected in connection with sensitization to the hapten diphenylcyclopropenone (DPC). Every receptor here comes from a woman between 18 and 30 years old with alopecia areata. Some clones in this sample may be carry-over from other donors' samples.

The CDR3: CASSQSVNEQYF. CDR3 DNA: TGTGCCAGCAGCCAATCGGTAAACGAGCAGTACTTC. V gene TRBV3-1 combines with J gene TRBJ2-7; D call uncertain. Germline CDR1 LGHDT, CDR2 YNNKEL (reference sequence). This CDR3 region has 12 residues. V was trimmed by 2 bases and J by 5 bases, leaving 7 bases between them.

This clonotype was seen many times. The CDR3: CASSPGTAYNEQFF. Here the CDR3 DNA reads TGCGCCAGCAGCCCTGGGACTGCCTACAATGAGCAGTTCTTC. The chain combines TRBV4-1 with TRBJ2-1, with D possibly matching TRBD2 (6 bases). This CDR3 contains 14 residues. The V gene lost 4 bases and the J gene lost 2 bases, with 9 bases spanning the gap. Germline CDR1 and CDR2: MGHRA and YSYEKL.